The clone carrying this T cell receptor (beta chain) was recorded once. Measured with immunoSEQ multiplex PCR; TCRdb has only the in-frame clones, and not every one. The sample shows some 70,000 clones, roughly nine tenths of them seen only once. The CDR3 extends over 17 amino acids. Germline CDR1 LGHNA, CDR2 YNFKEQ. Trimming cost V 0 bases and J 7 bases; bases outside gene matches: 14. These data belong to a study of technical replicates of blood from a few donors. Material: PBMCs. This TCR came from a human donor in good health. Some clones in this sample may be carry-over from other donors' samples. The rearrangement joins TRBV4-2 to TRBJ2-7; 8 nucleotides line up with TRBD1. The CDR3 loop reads CASSQDTGTGFWDEQYF. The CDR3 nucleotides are TGTGCCAGCAGCCAAGATACCGGGACAGGATTCTGGGATGAGCAGTACTTC.